This TCR beta chain was obtained from a study of neurological immune-mediated disorders. TCRdb reanalysed the 5' RACE reads using MiXCR and keeps one entry per CDR3 protein. Found here are 25,000 to 35,000 distinct CDR3 sequences, about 1.6% of them singletons; the top ten hold about 10%. This clonotype was seen at least ten times. The ends were cut back, 1 base at V and 10 bases at J, with 8 bases in the middle. The CDR3 consists of 12 residues. Sequenced input: PBMCs. V gene TRBV12-3 or TRBV12-4 combines with J gene TRBJ2-1; perhaps TRBD2 as D (6 bases). This clonotype originated in a woman in her 30s with multiple sclerosis. CDR3 coding DNA: TGTGCCAGCAGTTTAGGGGCGGGGGAGCAGTTCTTC. This encodes CASSLGAGEQFF.